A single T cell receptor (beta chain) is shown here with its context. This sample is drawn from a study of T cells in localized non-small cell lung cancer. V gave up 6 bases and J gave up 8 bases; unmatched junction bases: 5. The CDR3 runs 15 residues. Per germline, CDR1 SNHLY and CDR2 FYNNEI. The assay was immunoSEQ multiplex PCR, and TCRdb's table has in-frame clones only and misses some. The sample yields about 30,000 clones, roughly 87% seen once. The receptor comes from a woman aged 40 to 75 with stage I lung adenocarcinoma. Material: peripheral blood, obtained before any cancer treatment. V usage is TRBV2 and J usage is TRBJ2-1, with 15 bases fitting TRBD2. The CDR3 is CASRGTSGRLDEQFF. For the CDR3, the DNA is TGTGCCAGCAGGGGGACTAGCGGGAGGTTGGATGAGCAGTTCTTC.